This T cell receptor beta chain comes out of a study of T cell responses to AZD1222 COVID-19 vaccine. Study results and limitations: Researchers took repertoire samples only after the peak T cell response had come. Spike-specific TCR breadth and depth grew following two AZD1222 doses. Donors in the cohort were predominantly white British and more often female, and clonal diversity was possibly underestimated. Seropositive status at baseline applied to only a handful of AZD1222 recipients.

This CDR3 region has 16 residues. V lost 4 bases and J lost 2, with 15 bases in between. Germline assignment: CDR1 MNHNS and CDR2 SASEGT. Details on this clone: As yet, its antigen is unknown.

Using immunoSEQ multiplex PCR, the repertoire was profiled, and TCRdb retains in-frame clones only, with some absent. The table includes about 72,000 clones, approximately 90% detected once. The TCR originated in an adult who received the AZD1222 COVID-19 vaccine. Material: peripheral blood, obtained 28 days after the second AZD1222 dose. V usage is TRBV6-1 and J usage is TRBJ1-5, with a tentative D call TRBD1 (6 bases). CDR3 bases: TGTGCCAGCAGTGCCCCTCACAGGGTAGGCAATCAGCCCCAGCATTTT. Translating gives CASSAPHRVGNQPQHF.